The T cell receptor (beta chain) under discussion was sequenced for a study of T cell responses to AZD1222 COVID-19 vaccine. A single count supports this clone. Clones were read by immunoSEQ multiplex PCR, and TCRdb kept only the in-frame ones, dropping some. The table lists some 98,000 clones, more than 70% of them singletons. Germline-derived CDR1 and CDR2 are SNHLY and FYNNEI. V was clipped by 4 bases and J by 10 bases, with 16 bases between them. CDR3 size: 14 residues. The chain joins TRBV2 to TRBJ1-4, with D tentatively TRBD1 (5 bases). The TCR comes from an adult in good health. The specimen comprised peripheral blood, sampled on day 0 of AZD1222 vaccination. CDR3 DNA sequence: TGTGCCAGCAGTGGGCAGGGCCTCCAGGGAAAACTGTTTTTT. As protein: CASSGQGLQGKLFF.